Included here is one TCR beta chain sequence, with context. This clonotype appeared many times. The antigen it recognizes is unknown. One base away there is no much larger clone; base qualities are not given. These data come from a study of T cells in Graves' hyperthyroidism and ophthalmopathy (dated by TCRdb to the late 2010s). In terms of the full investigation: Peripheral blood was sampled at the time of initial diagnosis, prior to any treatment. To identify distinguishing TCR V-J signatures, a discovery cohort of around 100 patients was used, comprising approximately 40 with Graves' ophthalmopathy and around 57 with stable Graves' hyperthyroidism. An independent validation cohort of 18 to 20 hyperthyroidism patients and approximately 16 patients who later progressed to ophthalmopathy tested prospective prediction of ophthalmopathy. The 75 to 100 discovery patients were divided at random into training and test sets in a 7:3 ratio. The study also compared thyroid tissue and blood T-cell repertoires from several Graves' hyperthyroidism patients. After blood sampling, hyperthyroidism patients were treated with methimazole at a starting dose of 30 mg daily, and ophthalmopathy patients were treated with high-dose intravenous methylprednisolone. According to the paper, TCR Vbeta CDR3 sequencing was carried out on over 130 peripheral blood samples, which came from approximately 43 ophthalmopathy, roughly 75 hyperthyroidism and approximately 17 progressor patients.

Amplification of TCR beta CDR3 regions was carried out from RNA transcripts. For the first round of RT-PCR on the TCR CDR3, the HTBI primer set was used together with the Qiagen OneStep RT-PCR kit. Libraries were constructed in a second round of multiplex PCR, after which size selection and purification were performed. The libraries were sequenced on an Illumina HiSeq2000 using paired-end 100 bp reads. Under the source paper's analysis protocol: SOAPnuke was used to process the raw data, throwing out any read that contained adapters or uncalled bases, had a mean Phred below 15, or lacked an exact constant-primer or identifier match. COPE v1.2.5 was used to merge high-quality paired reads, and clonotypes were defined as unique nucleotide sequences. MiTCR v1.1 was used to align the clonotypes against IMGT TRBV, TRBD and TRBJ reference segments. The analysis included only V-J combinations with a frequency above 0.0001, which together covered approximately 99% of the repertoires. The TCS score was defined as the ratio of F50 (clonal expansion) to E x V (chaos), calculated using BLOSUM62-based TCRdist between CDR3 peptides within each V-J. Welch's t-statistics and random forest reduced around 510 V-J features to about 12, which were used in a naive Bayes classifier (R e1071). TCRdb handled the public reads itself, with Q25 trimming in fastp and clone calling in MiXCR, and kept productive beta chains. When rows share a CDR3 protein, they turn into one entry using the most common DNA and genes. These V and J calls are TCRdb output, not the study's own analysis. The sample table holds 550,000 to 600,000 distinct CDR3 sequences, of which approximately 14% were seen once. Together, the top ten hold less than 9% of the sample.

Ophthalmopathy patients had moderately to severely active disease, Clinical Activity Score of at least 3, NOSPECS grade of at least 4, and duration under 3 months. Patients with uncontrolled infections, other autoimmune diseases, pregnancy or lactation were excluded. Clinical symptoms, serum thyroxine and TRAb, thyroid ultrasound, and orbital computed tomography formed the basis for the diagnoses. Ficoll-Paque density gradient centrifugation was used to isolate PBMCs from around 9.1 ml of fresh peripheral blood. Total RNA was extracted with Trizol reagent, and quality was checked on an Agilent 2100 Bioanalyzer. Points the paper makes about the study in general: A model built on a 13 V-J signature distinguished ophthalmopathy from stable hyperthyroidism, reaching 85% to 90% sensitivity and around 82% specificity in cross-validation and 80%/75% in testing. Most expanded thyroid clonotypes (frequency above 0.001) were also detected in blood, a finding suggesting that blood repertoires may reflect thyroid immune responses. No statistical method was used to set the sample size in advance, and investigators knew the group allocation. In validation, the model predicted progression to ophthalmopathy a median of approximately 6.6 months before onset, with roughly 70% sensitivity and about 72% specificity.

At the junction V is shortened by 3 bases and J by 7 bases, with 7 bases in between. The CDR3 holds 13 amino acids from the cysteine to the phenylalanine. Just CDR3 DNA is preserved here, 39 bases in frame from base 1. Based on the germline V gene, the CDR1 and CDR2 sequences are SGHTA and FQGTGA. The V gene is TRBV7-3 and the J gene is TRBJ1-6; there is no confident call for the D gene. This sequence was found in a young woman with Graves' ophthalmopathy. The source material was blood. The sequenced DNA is TGTGCCAGCAGCTTGACTACCAATTCACCCCTCCACTTT. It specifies CASSLTTNSPLHF.